The 32 T cell receptor delta chains below come from one sample, sequenced in a study of γδ T cells in repeated Plasmodium falciparum infection. Flow sorting of PBMC yielded separate Vgamma9/Vdelta2+ and Vdelta2-negative gammadelta T cell populations for bulk repertoire analysis. TCRdb re-processed the multiplex PCR reads using CATT. This sample yields tens of thousands of delta-chain clones, of which over 1.3% are seen a single time; roughly 8.1% belongs to the top ten. The sequencing sample was made of gamma-delta T cells from blood. The receptors originated from a pool of human donors (malaria-infected and uninfected, not separated).

In this sample, this clone turned up many times. The J gene is TRDJ1, the V gene TRDV1; 13 nucleotides align to TRDD3. With V trimmed by 6 bases and J by 2 bases, 9 bases remained unmatched. Germline V lookup: CDR1 TSWWSYY, CDR2 QGS. The CDR3 sequence is 17 residues long. Written as DNA, the CDR3 is TGTGCTCTTGGATCCGACTGGGGGATACGCTCGACCGATAAACTCATCTTT. Translated, it gives CALGSDWGIRSTDKLIF.

This clone was recorded a few times. The junction departs from the called germline gene at one end, perhaps through a read error. This chain uses TRDV1 with TRDJ1; D perhaps matches TRDD3 (6 bases). The CDR3 extends over 25 amino acids. Germline V gives CDR1 TSWWSYY, CDR2 QGS. The CDR3 loop is CALGERSIRYPIVGGTFGYTGKLIF. As DNA, the CDR3 is TGTGCTCTTGGGGAACGAAGTATCAGGTACCCCATTGTGGGGGGTACGTTCGGGTACACCGGTAAACTCATCTTT.

This clone occurred a few times. TCRdb pairs this DNA with a much larger clone's protein that differs at residue 3, likely a read error; the protein shown was translated from the DNA. The chain is built from TRDV1 and TRDJ2; tentative D call: TRDD3 (6 bases). CDR1 is TSWWSYY and CDR2 is QGS in the germline V gene. The CDR3 covers 14 residues. The CDR3 spells CAPGEPPRNFQLFF. CDR3 nucleotide sequence: TGTGCTCCTGGGGAACCCCCTCGAAATTTTCAACTCTTCTTT.

This clone was counted between two and nine times. With a far larger clone one base away, a read error is the likely cause. Other DNA sequences within the sample encode an identical CDR3. V is TRDV1 and J is TRDJ1, with a tentative D call TRDD3 (5 bases). Germline V lookup: CDR1 TSWWSYY, CDR2 QGS. The CDR3 runs to 18 residues. In nucleotides, the CDR3 is TGTGCCCTTGGGGAACTCACCCGCAGGGTAGGCCACACCGATAAACTCATCTTT. Translating gives CALGELTRRVGHTDKLIF.

This clone was seen more than once but under ten times. The protein in TCRdb stems from a much larger clone and differs at residue 7 from this DNA's translation, likely a read error; here the protein is translated from the DNA. The CDR3 reads CACDTLDPRVDKLIF. The CDR3 DNA sequence: TGTGCCTGTGACACCCTGGATCCGAGGGTCGATAAACTCATCTTT. This chain connects TRDV2 to TRDJ1; D is unresolved. TCRdb carries no J gene annotation; the J gene was assigned here by matching the DNA with germline. CDR3 length: 15 residues. Germline assignment: CDR1 GEAIGNYY and CDR2 EKD. With 0 bases removed from V and 4 bases from J, the gap between germline ends came to 14 bases.

In regard to this clone: A far larger clone is off by one base, so a read error is likely. The same CDR3 arises from other DNA sequences in this sample as well. The chain uses TRDV1 and TRDJ1; TRDD3 aligns across 10 bases. The J gene, not given by TCRdb, was assigned here from a germline match of the nucleotide sequence. The CDR3 consists of 26 residues. Germline CDR1 is TSWWSYY and CDR2 is QGS. With 3 bases clipped from V and 0 bases from J, the junction kept 34 bases outside the gene matches. The CDR3 DNA is TGTGCTCTTGGGGAGCTATCAGGTCCCCCATACCTCTTCCGTACTGGGGGATTGACCGACACCGATAAACTCATCTTT. This gives the protein CALGELSGPPYLFRTGGLTDTDKLIF.

In regard to this clone: The TCRdb protein comes from a much larger clone and disagrees with this DNA's translation at residue 9, likely due to a read error; the protein given here is derived from the DNA. This chain links TRDV2 with TRDJ1; 8 bases are a match to TRDD3. Assignment of the J gene here rests on matching the DNA to germline, because TCRdb gives none. V gave up 1 base and J gave up 0 bases; unmatched junction bases: 12. Germline V gives CDR1 GEAIGNYY, CDR2 EKD. The CDR3 sequence is 18 residues long. The CDR3: CACDTLLGGTQYTDKLIF. Here the CDR3 DNA reads TGTGCCTGTGACACGCTACTGGGGGGTACTCAGTACACCGATAAACTCATCTTT.

This clone was found many times. Other DNA sequences in this sample translate to the same CDR3. The gene calls are TRDV1 and TRDJ1, with D possibly TRDD3 on 5 matching bases. Germline loops: CDR1 TSWWSYY, CDR2 QGS. The V gene lost 2 bases and the J gene lost 7 bases, with 20 bases spanning the gap. The CDR3 sequence is 16 residues long. The CDR3 region is CALGEGTGEPSGKLIF. DNA of the CDR3: TGTGCTCTTGGGGAAGGAACTGGTGAACCCTCCGGTAAACTCATCTTT.

Of note for this clone: The TCRdb protein, from a much larger clone, departs from this DNA's translation at residue 4, likely by read error; the protein shown derives from the DNA. The chain employs TRDV2 and TRDJ1; D ambiguous. Germline V gives CDR1 GEAIGNYY, CDR2 EKD. The CDR3 is 14 amino acids. CDR3 amino acids: CACGTVSGTDKLIF. The CDR3, as DNA: TGTGCCTGTGGCACCGTTTCAGGGACCGATAAACTCATCTTT.

Comment on this clone: TCRdb attributes to this sequence the protein of a much larger clone, which differs from the DNA translation at residue 10; a read error is likely, and the protein displayed is translated from the DNA. V is TRDV2 and J is TRDJ1; 9 bases agree with TRDD3. This CDR3 has 17 residues. Germline V lookup: CDR1 GEAIGNYY, CDR2 EKD. The V and J ends lost 6 bases and 0 bases, in that order; junction bases with no gene match: 13. The CDR3 nucleotides are TGTGCCTGTAACTATCTGGGGGATCAAAGGTACACCGATAAACTCATCTTT. Amino acids: CACNYLGDQRYTDKLIF.

This clone came up a few times. Just one base apart from a much larger clone, this may be a read error. V and J are TRDV1 and TRDJ1; the match to TRDD3 covers 8 bases. In the absence of a J gene in TCRdb, the DNA was matched to germline to assign it here. Germline V gene sequence: CDR1 TSWWSYY, CDR2 QGS. The length of the CDR3 is 21 residues. The V gene end was trimmed by 2 bases and the J gene end by 0 bases; junction bases not matched to a gene: 20. As DNA, the CDR3 is TGTGCTCTTGGGGAAAAGAACCCTGGTCGGCTGGGGGACCGGTACACCGATAAACTCATCTTT. Translation: CALGEKNPGRLGDRYTDKLIF.

Concerning this clone itself: This likely came from a read error, as a far larger clone is one base away. The same CDR3 is also encoded by other DNA sequences in this sample. This chain uses TRDV1 with TRDJ1; D not resolved. The J gene, absent from TCRdb, was called here by matching the DNA to germline. The CDR3 is made up of 14 amino acids. CDR1 and CDR2 (germline): TSWWSYY, QGS. CDR3 nucleotide sequence: TGTGCTCTTGGAGAACTAAATGCCACCGATAAACTCATCTTT. Its protein product is CALGELNATDKLIF.

This clone was recorded a few times. The protein recorded in TCRdb matches a much larger clone and deviates from this DNA's translation at residue 18, suggesting a read error; the protein here is obtained by translating the DNA. The chain has TRDV1 and TRDJ1, with 10 bases that match TRDD3. Since TCRdb gives no J gene, matching the DNA to germline was used here to assign it. The CDR3 spans 22 residues. The V segment lost 4 bases and the J segment 6 bases; nucleotides outside the gene matches: 29. Germline V lookup: CDR1 TSWWSYY, CDR2 QGS. The CDR3 coding sequence is TGTGCTCTTGGGGGCCCGCCATCTGTACTGGGGGATGTTGCCGGGGTGATCAATAAACTCATCTTT. Its translation: CALGGPPSVLGDVAGVINKLIF.

This clone was detected only a few times. TCRdb shows a much larger clone's protein in place of this DNA's translation, and the two differ at residue 12, likely through a read error; the protein shown is translated from the DNA. The CDR3 protein is CACDTLGLGENGWTDKLIF. The CDR3 DNA is TGTGCCTGTGACACCCTAGGACTGGGGGAGAACGGTTGGACCGATAAACTCATCTTT. The J gene is TRDJ1, the V gene TRDV2, with 9 bases aligning to TRDD3. The CDR3 runs to 19 residues. The J segment lost 2 bases and the V segment lost 0 bases, leaving 15 bases of the junction unmatched. Germline-derived CDR1 and CDR2 are GEAIGNYY and EKD.

As concerns this clone: The protein given by TCRdb reflects a much larger clone and differs at residue 7 from this DNA's translation, likely from a read error; the protein shown is the DNA's translation. V gene TRDV2 combines with J gene TRDJ1; 8 bases agree with TRDD3. Trimming took 3 bases from V and 3 from J; bases not matched to a gene: 14. The length of the CDR3 is 17 residues. Germline loops: CDR1 GEAIGNYY, CDR2 EKD. This chain's CDR3 is CACDPLRGDNGADKLIF. The CDR3 nucleotides are TGTGCCTGTGACCCCCTACGGGGGGATAACGGGGCCGATAAACTCATCTTT.

This clone was seen repeatedly, ten times or more. It is likely a read error: a sequence one base away is far more abundant. Distinct nucleotide sequences in the sample also encode this CDR3. The rearrangement uses TRDV1 and TRDJ1; 7 nucleotides align to TRDD3. As TCRdb names no J gene, one was assigned here on the basis of a DNA match to germline. V gave up 4 bases and J gave up 2 bases; unmatched junction bases: 34. The CDR3 has 24 amino acids. The germline CDR1 and CDR2 sequences are TSWWSYY and QGS. This chain's CDR3 is CALGVRGPPALNYWGLKGTDKLIF. In DNA form, the CDR3 reads TGTGCTCTTGGGGTCCGCGGCCCCCCGGCCCTGAACTACTGGGGCCTTAAGGGGACCGATAAACTCATCTTT.

This clone was detected only a few times. The protein TCRdb gives is from a much larger clone and does not agree with this DNA's translation at residue 7, likely a read error; the protein shown here comes from the DNA. The rearrangement uses TRDV1 and TRDJ2; TRDD3 agrees at 8 bases. As TCRdb names no J gene, one was assigned here on the basis of a DNA match to germline. This CDR3 contains 17 residues. The V gene's germline CDR1 is TSWWSYY and CDR2 QGS. V was clipped by 6 bases and J by 4 bases; unmatched bases: 13. CDR3 coding DNA: TGTGCTCTTGGATTTACTAGGGGATACCCCCCGACAGCACAACTCTTCTTT. Amino acids: CALGFTRGYPPTAQLFF.

This clone was counted only a few times. The protein given by TCRdb reflects a much larger clone and differs at residue 22 from this DNA's translation, likely from a read error; the protein shown is the DNA's translation. V and J are TRDV1 and TRDJ1; 12 positions agree with TRDD3. The germline gives CDR1 TSWWSYY, CDR2 QGS. Germline trimming cut 0 bases from V and 1 base from J; bases unmatched to any gene: 36. CDR3 size: 28 residues. The CDR3 region is CALGELRGYRGPGYWGIQYPYCTDKLIF. The CDR3 DNA reads TGTGCTCTTGGGGAACTAAGAGGGTACCGTGGACCCGGATACTGGGGGATACAATACCCCTACTGCACCGATAAACTCATCTTT.

This clone was picked up many times. V usage is TRDV2 and J usage is TRDJ3; 13 nucleotides agree with TRDD3. No J segment appears in TCRdb, so it was assigned here by matching the sequence to germline. This CDR3 is built from 21 residues. Losses at the gene ends were 3 bases for V and 0 bases for J; bases not matched to a gene: 10. Germline V CDR1 and CDR2: GEAIGNYY, EKD. CDR3 in DNA: TGTGCCTGTGACGGGCCACTGGGGGATACGTCAAGCTCCTGGGACACCCGACAGATGTTTTTC. Encoded protein: CACDGPLGDTSSSWDTRQMFF.

This clone was recorded many times. The CDR3 nucleotides are TGTGCTCTTGGGTTCAATCCCTGGGGGGCATCGTCATACACCGATAAACTCATCTTT. Protein product: CALGFNPWGASSYTDKLIF. V gene TRDV1 combines with J gene TRDJ1, with 7 bases matching TRDD3. Looked up from germline, CDR1 is TSWWSYY and CDR2 is QGS. With V trimmed by 5 bases and J by 0 bases, 18 bases remained unmatched. The CDR3 has 19 amino acids.

This clone was observed many times. This chain joins TRDV1 and TRDJ1; a possible D gene is TRDD3 (6 bases). The CDR3 consists of 19 residues. CDR1 TSWWSYY and CDR2 QGS come from the germline V gene. Trimming took off 2 bases at V and 3 bases at J, with 25 bases between the two ends. CDR3 nucleotides: TGTGCTCTTGGGGAAGGACGAGTCCTAGATGTACTGGGCTCCGATAAACTCATCTTT. It is translated as CALGEGRVLDVLGSDKLIF.

As regards this clone: TCRdb records a much larger clone's protein for this DNA, with a difference at residue 11 that likely arises from a read error; the protein given is the translation of the DNA. CDR3 sequence (DNA): TGTGCTCTTGGGGAACTAGGTGCTTCTAACCGGCCTCCCTGGGGGAGCGATAAACTCATCTTT. Its translation: CALGELGASNRPPWGSDKLIF. The rearrangement joins TRDV1 to TRDJ1, with 8 bases matching TRDD3. TCRdb leaves out the J gene; it was filled in here by matching the DNA to germline. V gave up 0 bases and J gave up 4 bases; unmatched junction bases: 22. The CDR3 is made up of 21 amino acids. Germline-derived CDR1 and CDR2 are TSWWSYY and QGS.

This clone was observed a few times. The translation of this DNA and the TCRdb protein of a much larger clone differ at residue 13, probably owing to a read error; the protein shown here is translated from the DNA. The gene calls are TRDV1 and TRDJ1, with D perhaps TRDD3 (6 bases). There are 24 residues in the CDR3. The V gene's germline CDR1 is TSWWSYY and CDR2 QGS. CDR3 residues: CALGDRAPPLYWVIQNLAADKLIF. CDR3 nucleotides: TGTGCTCTTGGAGATCGGGCGCCTCCCTTGTACTGGGTGATACAAAATTTAGCAGCCGATAAGCTCATCTTT.

About this clone itself: The likely explanation is a read error, given a far larger clone one base away. Other DNA sequences within the sample encode an identical CDR3. No J gene was assigned, while the V gene was called as TRDV3. In germline, CDR1 is TVYSNPD, CDR2 GDNSRS (reference sequence). The CDR3 is made up of 16 amino acids. The CDR3: CAFSTFVPLPTDKLIF. DNA of the CDR3: TGTGCCTTTAGTACCTTCGTACCCCTCCCCACCGATAAGCTCATCTTT.

This clone was seen at least ten times. The chain joins TRAV38-2/DV8 to TRDJ1, with 8 bases aligning to TRDD3. The CDR3 has 21 amino acids. V lost 0 bases and J lost 0; bases outside the gene matches: 19. Germline V CDR1 and CDR2: TSESDYY, QEAYKQQN. The CDR3 reads CAYRSASRRWGIRRYTDKLIF. CDR3 nucleotides: TGTGCTTATAGGAGCGCGAGTCGTAGATGGGGGATTAGAAGGTACACCGATAAACTCATCTTT.

As concerns this clone: It differs at one base from a far larger clone, so likely a read error. The same CDR3 also results from other DNA sequences found in this sample. V gene TRDV1 combines with J gene TRDJ1; 9 bases agree with TRDD2. The J gene, absent from TCRdb, was called here by matching the DNA to germline. The V segment lost 2 bases and the J segment 0 bases; nucleotides outside the gene matches: 19. This CDR3 is 21 amino acids long. Germline V gene lookup returns CDR1 TSWWSYY and CDR2 QGS. Here the CDR3 DNA reads TGTGCTCTTGGGGAAAAGGCCTTCCTACACCTAGTACTCCTACACACCGATAAACTCATCTTT. This codes for CALGEKAFLHLVLLHTDKLIF.

A remark on this clone: This DNA's translation and the protein TCRdb lists, from a much larger clone, do not match at residue 13, likely due to a read error; the protein shown is translated from the DNA. As DNA, the CDR3 is TGTGCCTTTTGGCCAGAAGCCTTCTGGGGGATCGAGGCCGATAAACTCATCTTT. As protein: CAFWPEAFWGIEADKLIF. The chain recombines TRDV3 with TRDJ1; 9 bases are a match to TRDD3. CDR3 size: 18 residues. Germline V gene sequence: CDR1 TVYSNPD, CDR2 GDNSRS (reference sequence). With V trimmed by 2 bases and J by 3 bases, 19 bases remained unmatched.

On this clone itself: With a much larger clone just one base away, this may be a read error. The V and J genes are TRDV1 and TRDJ1; 9 positions agree with TRDD3. TCRdb carries no J gene annotation; the J gene was assigned here by matching the DNA with germline. The CDR3 spans 16 residues. Germline V gene data show CDR1 as TSWWSYY and CDR2 as QGS. The CDR3 here is CALGADWGTYTDKLIF. Here the CDR3 DNA reads TGTGCTCTTGGGGCTGACTGGGGGACGTACACTGATAAACTCATCTTT.

This clone came up a few times. TCRdb lists the protein of a much larger clone for this DNA, which differs at residue 9, so this is likely a read error; the protein given here is translated from the DNA itself. The chain employs TRDV2 and TRDJ2; 9 bases fit TRDD3. CDR1 and CDR2 from the germline V gene are GEAIGNYY and EKD. The CDR3 spans 13 residues. Here the CDR3 DNA reads TGTGCCTGTGATTACTGGGGGACAGAACAACTCTTCTTT. It yields the protein CACDYWGTEQLFF.

This clone was recorded many times. V and J are TRDV1 and TRDJ1, with TRDD3 matching 7 bases. TCRdb leaves out the J gene; it was filled in here by matching the DNA to germline. The CDR3 runs to 21 residues. With 3 bases clipped from V and 9 bases from J, the junction kept 31 bases outside the gene matches. Germline V gene sequence: CDR1 TSWWSYY, CDR2 QGS. CDR3 sequence (DNA): TGTGCTCTTGGGGATGGTTCCCCCCCTTCTACGTCGGGCTGGGGGCTAAGTGAACTCATCTTT. As protein: CALGDGSPPSTSGWGLSELIF.

This clone showed up just a few times. The protein that TCRdb holds for this DNA derives from a much larger clone and differs from the translated DNA at residue 10, which likely indicates a read error; the protein shown here is translated from the DNA. This chain links TRDV3 with TRDJ1; 12 positions match TRDD3. After removal of 1 base from V and 3 bases from J, the junction contained 27 bases not matched to a gene. This CDR3 is 22 amino acids long. CDR1 TVYSNPD and CDR2 GDNSRS come from the germline V gene (reference sequence). CDR3 sequence: CAFKRHFLRQTGGYKRADKLIF. The CDR3 nucleotides read TGTGCCTTTAAGCGCCACTTCCTACGTCAGACTGGGGGATACAAGCGGGCCGATAAACTCATCTTT.

This clone was detected ten times or more. The V call is TRDV2, the J call TRDJ1, with 11 bases matching TRDD3. Germline-derived CDR1 and CDR2 are GEAIGNYY and EKD. This CDR3 is built from 19 residues. The V gene end was trimmed by 3 bases and the J gene end by 0 bases; junction bases not matched to a gene: 14. The CDR3 reads CACDDIRLGDTHDTDKLIF. CDR3 coding DNA: TGTGCCTGTGACGATATCAGGCTGGGGGATACTCACGACACCGATAAACTCATCTTT.